What follows are 21 T cell receptor beta chains derived from one specimen sequenced in a study of T cell responses to AZD1222 COVID-19 vaccine. Repertoires were generated with immunoSEQ multiplex PCR, while TCRdb's copy carries only in-frame clones and drops some. In the table there are roughly 200,000 clones, around nine tenths of which are singletons. The input for sequencing was peripheral blood, taken on day 0 of AZD1222 vaccination. Receptors were obtained from an adult in good health.

This clone has only one observation. The chain links TRBV6-1 to TRBJ1-5; 9 bases fit TRBD1. Germline CDR1 and CDR2: MNHNS and SASEGT. The CDR3 sequence is 17 residues long. V shed 2 bases, J shed 6 bases, and the junction held 11 bases outside the gene matches. The CDR3 bases are TGTGCCAGCAGTGAATTATACGCGGGACAGGGTATTCAGCCCCAGCATTTT. Amino acid sequence: CASSELYAGQGIQPQHF.

The sample holds one count of this clone. J is TRBJ2-1 and V is TRBV5-6; possibly TRBD1 for D (6 bases). Per the germline V gene, CDR1 is SGHDT and CDR2 is YYEEEE. Trimming cost V 3 bases and J 5 bases, with 9 bases left between them. This CDR3 region has 13 residues. The CDR3 DNA reads as TGTGCCAGCAGCTCCGGGACAAACAATGAGCAGTTCTTC. Its translation is CASSSGTNNEQFF.

V gene TRBV18 combines with J gene TRBJ2-7; 11 bases match TRBD2. CDR3 length equals 16 residues. Germline V gene sequence: CDR1 KGHSH, CDR2 LQKENI. V was pared by 5 bases and J by 3 bases, with 9 bases of the junction left unmatched. The CDR3, as DNA: TGTGCCAGCTCAAAAACCGGGACTAGCGGTGGCTACGAGCAGTACTTC. Translating gives CASSKTGTSGGYEQYF. Combining the CDR3 with reference TRBV18 and TRBJ2-7 gives the whole variable domain NAGVMQNPRHLVRRRGQEARLRCSPMKGHSHVYWYRQLPEEGLKFMVYLQKENIIDESGMPKERFSAEFPKEGPSILRIQQVVRGDSAAYFCASSKTGTSGGYEQYFGPGTRLTVT.

The V call is TRBV11-2, the J call TRBJ1-4; D is ambiguous. The V end lost 5 bases, the J end lost 5 bases, and 12 bases lay between the germline ends. The CDR3 runs to 14 residues. Germline V gene lookup returns CDR1 SGHAT and CDR2 FQNNGV. CDR3 sequence (DNA): TGTGCCAGCAGCAGGGATGGAGGGAATGAAAAACTGTTTTTT. Translated: CASSRDGGNEKLFF.

This clone was found a few times. V is TRBV6-2 or TRBV6-3 and J is TRBJ2-5, with 9 bases lining up with TRBD1. Germline V gives CDR1 MNHEY, CDR2 SVGEGT. The V gene end was trimmed by 6 bases and the J gene end by 9 bases; junction bases not matched to a gene: 14. The CDR3 has 15 residues. CDR3: CASSPFTRDRESQYF. The CDR3, as DNA: TGTGCCAGCAGCCCCTTCACGAGGGACAGGGAGTCCCAGTACTTC.

Concerning this clone: Other DNA sequences in the sample encode the same CDR3. The chain uses TRBV9 and TRBJ2-7, with 9 bases aligning to TRBD2. The CDR3 runs 16 residues. The V gene end was trimmed by 0 bases and the J gene end by 2 bases; junction bases not matched to a gene: 6. The germline V gene has CDR1 SGDLS and CDR2 YYNGEE. DNA for the CDR3: TGTGCCAGCAGCGTAGGTGCCAGCGGGGGGACCTACGAGCAGTACTTC. It specifies CASSVGASGGTYEQYF.

The chain carries TRBV6-2 or TRBV6-3 and TRBJ1-6, with D possibly being TRBD1 (5 bases). Germline V gives CDR1 MNHEY, CDR2 SVGEGT. CDR3 length equals 15 residues. V lost 0 bases, J lost 8 bases, and 11 bases lay in between. The CDR3 reads CASSYSRTQHSPLHF. In DNA, the CDR3 is TGTGCCAGCAGTTACTCGAGGACACAGCATTCACCCCTCCACTTT.

This clone has just one count. The J gene is TRBJ1-1, the V gene TRBV24-1, with D possibly matching TRBD1 (5 bases). The germline V gene has CDR1 KGHDR and CDR2 SFDVKD. V lost 5 bases, J lost 0 bases, and 21 bases lay in between. This CDR3 has 18 residues. The CDR3 DNA sequence: TGTGCCACCAGTGCGGGTAGGTCGCCGCGGGGGATGAACACTGAAGCTTTCTTT. Translated: CATSAGRSPRGMNTEAFF.

J is TRBJ2-3 and V is TRBV7-9; tentative D call: TRBD1 (6 bases). From germline, CDR1 is SEHNR and CDR2 FQNEAQ (reference sequence). Trimming pared 5 bases from V and 0 bases from J, leaving 12 bases between. The CDR3 is 15 residues long. The CDR3 protein is CASSPWTASTDTQYF. In DNA, the CDR3 is TGTGCCAGCAGCCCCTGGACAGCCAGCACAGATACGCAGTATTTT.

The J gene is TRBJ1-4, the V gene TRBV30; TRBD1 agrees at 7 bases. The V gene end was trimmed by 1 base and the J gene end by 8 bases; junction bases not matched to a gene: 10. Germline-derived CDR1 and CDR2 are GTSNPN and SVGIG (reference sequence). This CDR3 contains 15 residues. Here the CDR3 DNA reads TGTGCCTGGAGTGCCAAGACAGGGTTAGGCGAAAAACTGTTTTTT. Translation: CAWSAKTGLGEKLFF.

The V and J genes are TRBV7-9 and TRBJ1-5; D possibly corresponds to TRBD1 (6 bases). V was trimmed by 4 bases and J by 9 bases, leaving 25 bases between them. This CDR3 comprises 17 residues. Germline V gene data show CDR1 as SEHNR and CDR2 as FQNEAQ (reference sequence). The CDR3 is CASSWEEGDYLRAPQHF. DNA of the CDR3: TGTGCCAGCAGCTGGGAAGAGGGGGACTACTTGCGTGCGCCCCAGCATTTT.

This clone was picked up a small number of times. This rearrangement joins TRBV5-1 to TRBJ2-7; a possible D gene is TRBD1 (6 bases). V dropped 4 bases and J dropped 5 bases, with 13 bases sitting between them. The CDR3 is 13 amino acids. The germline CDR1 and CDR2 sequences are SGHRS and YFSETQ. The CDR3 sequence is CASSPRTVNEQYF. In DNA form, the CDR3 reads TGCGCCAGCAGCCCCCGGACAGTCAACGAGCAGTACTTC.

The chain combines TRBV19 with TRBJ1-2; 7 positions match TRBD1. CDR3 length: 12 residues. Unmatched junction bases numbered 6, after V lost 8 bases and J lost 6 bases. Germline CDR1 LNHDA, CDR2 SQIVND (reference sequence). CDR3 bases: TGTGCCAGTGCCGACAGGGTTGATGGCTACACCTTC. As protein: CASADRVDGYTF.

V gene TRBV27 combines with J gene TRBJ1-5; D call uncertain. Trimming cost V 10 bases and J 6 bases, with 13 bases left between them. This CDR3 region has 12 residues. CDR1 is MNHEY, CDR2 SMNVEV, per germline (reference sequence). The CDR3 region is CAIGPAGQPQHF. CDR3 in DNA: TGTGCCATCGGCCCCGCCGGTCAGCCCCAGCATTTT.

The rearrangement joins TRBV9 to TRBJ2-5; D remains ambiguous. The CDR3 runs to 14 residues. Germline CDR1 reads SGDLS; CDR2 reads YYNGEE. Trimming took 0 bases from V and 2 from J, leaving 8 bases between them. CDR3 sequence reads: CASSVDPNQETQYF. The CDR3 coding sequence is TGTGCCAGCAGCGTAGATCCTAATCAAGAGACCCAGTACTTC. Combining the CDR3 with reference TRBV9 and TRBJ2-5 gives the whole variable domain DSGVTQTPKHLITATGQRVTLRCSPRSGDLSVYWYQQSLDQGLQFLIQYYNGEERAKGNILERFSAQQFPDLHSELNLSSLELGDSALYFCASSVDPNQETQYFGPGTRLLVL.

This rearrangement joins TRBV18 to TRBJ2-5; a weak D match, TRBD2 (5 bases). Between the trimmed V and J ends, which lost 6 bases and 0 bases, there was a span of 11 bases. The length of the CDR3 is 14 residues. Germline CDR1 is KGHSH and CDR2 is LQKENI. CDR3 in DNA: TGTGCCAGCTCCCCGCGGGTGGACCAAGAGACCCAGTACTTC. Its translation is CASSPRVDQETQYF. Variable domain in full (rest from reference TRBV18 and TRBJ2-5): NAGVMQNPRHLVRRRGQEARLRCSPMKGHSHVYWYRQLPEEGLKFMVYLQKENIIDESGMPKERFSAEFPKEGPSILRIQQVVRGDSAAYFCASSPRVDQETQYFGPGTRLLVL.

CDR3 in amino acids: CASSIPGGSGANVLTF. The CDR3 DNA is TGTGCCAGCAGCATCCCAGGGGGCTCTGGGGCCAACGTCCTGACTTTC. The genes are TRBV5-4 and TRBJ2-6; 7 positions agree with TRBD1. This CDR3 has 16 amino acids. V lost 4 bases to trimming and J lost 0 bases; unmatched junction nucleotides: 4. In germline, CDR1 is SGHNT, CDR2 YYREEE (reference sequence).

V usage is TRBV6-4 and J usage is TRBJ1-1; the D is unclear. Germline V gene sequence: CDR1 MRHNA, CDR2 SNTAGT. This CDR3 comprises 17 residues. V was trimmed by 4 bases and J by 0 bases, leaving 18 bases between them. For the CDR3, the DNA is TGTGCCAGCAGTGTTTTCGCGGTCGGGGAATTGAACACTGAAGCTTTCTTT. Translating gives CASSVFAVGELNTEAFF.

V usage is TRBV19 and J usage is TRBJ1-6; 8 bases fit TRBD1. J was trimmed by 5 bases and V by 1 base; bases with no gene match: 7. Germline values: CDR1 LNHDA, CDR2 SQIVND (reference sequence). The CDR3 is 17 amino acids. CDR3 DNA sequence: TGTGCCAGTAGTATAGCTGCAGGACAGGGCCATAATTCACCCCTCCACTTT. It specifies CASSIAAGQGHNSPLHF.

This rearrangement joins TRBV2 to TRBJ2-3; 12 bases agree with TRBD2. Germline-derived CDR1 and CDR2 are SNHLY and FYNNEI. The CDR3 consists of 15 residues. V lost 5 bases, J lost 7 bases, and 7 bases stayed unmatched. The CDR3 DNA reads TGTGCCAGCAGTACTGGACTAGCGGGGTCCTATACGCAGTATTTT. This encodes CASSTGLAGSYTQYF.

This chain uses TRBV5-6 with TRBJ1-3; TRBD1 agrees at 9 bases. CDR3 length equals 15 residues. V was clipped by 4 bases and J by 4 bases; unmatched bases: 6. In germline, CDR1 is SGHDT, CDR2 YYEEEE. CDR3 sequence reads: CASSPGTGRGNTIYF. For the CDR3, the DNA is TGTGCCAGCAGCCCCGGGACAGGGAGGGGAAACACCATATATTTT.